This is a list of T cell receptor beta chains from one sample in a study of T cell changes during pregnancy in multiple sclerosis. This table comes from immunoSEQ multiplex PCR, and its TCRdb copy is limited to in-frame clones, with some not included. The sample lists about 110,000 clones, 75% to 95% occurring once. The sample in question was peripheral blood, obtained before pregnancy. Source of these receptors: a female donor with multiple sclerosis, enrolled in a pregnancy study. CDR3s include the opening cysteine and the closing phenylalanine or tryptophan. D genes are given only for firm matches. Clone size is shown for a subset of rows, as once, few, many or a class of expanded clone.

>TRBJ2-3|-|TRBV11-2|-
TGTGCCAGCAGCGCAGGGGACAGCACAGATACGCAGTATTTT
CASSAGDSTDTQYF
>TRBJ2-5|-|TRBV15|-
TGTGCCACCAGCAGGTTGCAAGGGGGTGAGACCCAGTACTTC
CATSRLQGGETQYF
>TRBJ1-2|-|TRBV7-9|-
TGTGCCAGCAGCTTACCCCGTTTAACAGGGAAGGGCTACACCTTC
CASSLPRLTGKGYTF
>TRBJ1-1|many|TRBV5-1|-
TGCGCCAGCAGCTTGATCTTCTTCGTTCGGACTGAAGCTTTCTTT
CASSLIFFVRTEAFF
>TRBJ1-1|many|TRBV27|-
TGTGCCAGCAGTTTATCGAAAGGGGGGGGAACTGAAGCTTTCTTT
CASSLSKGGGTEAFF
>TRBJ2-1|once|TRBV6-5|TRBD2
TGTGCCAGCAGGAGACTAGCGGGGACTATTAATGAGCAGTTCTTC
CASRRLAGTINEQFF
>TRBJ2-5|once|TRBV28|-
TGTGCCAGCAGTTCCTTCCCCCGGCAAGAGACCCAGTACTTC
CASSSFPRQETQYF
>TRBJ1-1|-|TRBV28|-
TGTGCCAGCACCCTGGGGCTCCAGAACACTGAAGCTTTCTTT
CASTLGLQNTEAFF
>TRBJ2-4|-|TRBV4-1|-
TGCGCCAGCAGCCAAGCTCAGGGTGGTGGTTTTAAGGCCAAAAACATTCAGTACTTC
CASSQAQGGGFKAKNIQYF
>TRBJ1-3|-|TRBV23-1|-
TGCGCCAGCACTCCCGTTAAATCTGGAAACACCATATATTTT
CASTPVKSGNTIYF
>TRBJ2-7|-|TRBV9|TRBD2
TGTGCCAGCAGCGTACAAGAACGCTATAGTGACGGGAGGGTGTACGAGCAGTACTTC
CASSVQERYSDGRVYEQYF
>TRBJ1-1|-|TRBV23-1|-
TGCGCCAGCAGTCAATCGAGGCAGCTAGGTATTAAAATGAACAAGATCGCTGAAGCTTTCTTT
CASSQSRQLGIKMNKIAEAFF
>TRBJ2-5|-|TRBV15|TRBD1
TGTGCCACCAGCAGAGAGAGAAGAGGGGTCAGACAGGGATGGGAGACCCAGTACTTC
CATSRERRGVRQGWETQYF
>TRBJ1-5|few|TRBV29-1|TRBD1
TGCAGCGCCGGGACAGAAAATCAGCCCCAGCATTTT
CSAGTENQPQHF
>TRBJ2-6|-|TRBV13|TRBD2
TGTGCCAGCAGCTCCATCTGGCTAGCGGGGAGCTCTGGGGCCAACGTCCTGACTTTC
CASSSIWLAGSSGANVLTF
>TRBJ1-2|-|TRBV25-1|-
TGTGCCAAACGATCCTTGCCAACCGAGGGCTATGGCTACACCTTC
CAKRSLPTEGYGYTF
>TRBJ2-5|once|TRBV7-8|TRBD2
TGTGCCAGCAGCCCTAGCGGTGCCCAAGAGACCCAGTACTTC
CASSPSGAQETQYF
>TRBJ1-1|-|TRBV19|-
TGTGCCAGTAGTATAGCCCGCGGCACAGGGATTCGCACTGAAGCTTTCTTT
CASSIARGTGIRTEAFF
>TRBJ2-1|-|TRBV7-8|TRBD1
TGTGCCAGCAGCTTAGAGGGACAGGGATCGGATGAGCAGTTCTTC
CASSLEGQGSDEQFF
>TRBJ2-1|-|TRBV29-1|-
TGCAGCGTTGAAACTGGCTACAATGAGCAGTTCTTC
CSVETGYNEQFF
>TRBJ2-1|-|TRBV6-4|TRBD1
TGTGCCAGCAGTGACCAAACAGGGGGCAATGAGCAGTTCTTC
CASSDQTGGNEQFF
>TRBJ1-5|-|TRBV6-1|-
TGTGCCAGCAGTGAACCTGACAGGCCTTTTTTGGCCCAGCATTTT
CASSEPDRPFLAQHF
>TRBJ2-2|-|TRBV4-3|-
TGCGCCAGCAGCCTCAGCGAGAACACCGGGGAGCTGTTTTTT
CASSLSENTGELFF
>TRBJ2-7|-|TRBV4-2|-
TGTGCCAGCAGCCAAGTCTCCGGGGAAACCTACGAGCAGTACTTC
CASSQVSGETYEQYF
>TRBJ2-6|-|TRBV2|-
TGTGCCACCCTGGGGAGGTACTCTGGGGCCAACGTCCTGACTTTC
CATLGRYSGANVLTF
>TRBJ2-1|-|TRBV9|-
TGTGCCAGCAGCGCGGATGATACAGTCCTCTCCTACAATGAGCAGTTCTTC
CASSADDTVLSYNEQFF
>TRBJ1-1|-|TRBV5-6|-
TGTGCCAGCAGCTACCACCCAGGAGGCACTGAAGCTTTCTTT
CASSYHPGGTEAFF
>TRBJ2-7|-|TRBV5-6|TRBD2
TGTGCCAGCAGCGGGGGAGGGGTCAAATCCTACGAGCAGTACTTC
CASSGGGVKSYEQYF
>TRBJ1-2|-|TRBV5-6|-
TGTGCCAGCATGGGCAGTTCCCCGAACTATGGCTACACCTTC
CASMGSSPNYGYTF
>TRBJ2-7|-|TRBV15|TRBD1
TGTGCCACCCAAGGACAGGGTACCTACGAGCAGTACTTC
CATQGQGTYEQYF
>TRBJ1-1|once|TRBV27|-
TGTGCCACCAAAGACACCTGGTACACTGAAGCTTTCTTT
CATKDTWYTEAFF
>TRBJ1-5|-|TRBV28|TRBD1
TGTGCCAGCAGTCGGGACAGGGGCCAGCCCCAGCATTTT
CASSRDRGQPQHF
>TRBJ2-7|few|TRBV7-8|-
TGTGCCAGCAGCTTAAGGCTGGGGGCGGTCGAGCAGTACTTC
CASSLRLGAVEQYF
>TRBJ1-4|few|TRBV4-1|TRBD1
TGCGCCAGCAGCCAGCCGACAGGGGAGGGGGAAAAACTGTTTTTT
CASSQPTGEGEKLFF
>TRBJ2-1|-|TRBV15|-
TGTGCCACCAGCAGAGTGGTGGGAGGATGGTTCTTC
CATSRVVGGWFF
>TRBJ1-1|-|TRBV6-6|-
TGTGCCAGCAGCCGACAGGAGTCGACTGAAGCTTTCTTT
CASSRQESTEAFF
>TRBJ2-5|once|TRBV27|TRBD1
TGTGCCAGCAGTCCGACAGGGGGGTGGGAGACCCAGTACTTC
CASSPTGGWETQYF
>TRBJ2-5|-|TRBV4-1|-
TGCGCCAGCAGCCAAGATTTCGAGACTGTCCAGACCCAGTACTTC
CASSQDFETVQTQYF
>TRBJ2-1|few|TRBV19|TRBD2
TGTGCCAGTAGTACACGACTAGCGGGGATCCCCTACAATGAGCAGTTCTTC
CASSTRLAGIPYNEQFF
>TRBJ1-6|few|TRBV6-5|TRBD1
TGTGCCAGCAGACCCGGGACAGAAAATTCACCCCTCCACTTT
CASRPGTENSPLHF
>TRBJ2-1|-|TRBV4-1|TRBD2
TGCGCCAGCAGCCTGGGACTAGCGGGAGGAATCTCCTACAATGAGCAGTTCTTC
CASSLGLAGGISYNEQFF
>TRBJ1-1|once|TRBV5-1|-
TGCGCCAGCAGCCCAACCGGGACACCGAACACTGAAGCTTTCTTT
CASSPTGTPNTEAFF
>TRBJ2-3|-|TRBV7-2|-
TGTGCCAGCAGCGTAAGAGGCACAGATACGCAGTATTTT
CASSVRGTDTQYF
>TRBJ1-1|-|TRBV7-2|-
TGTGCCAGCAGCCAGTCGTTAGGGAGTGAAGCTTTCTTT
CASSQSLGSEAFF
>TRBJ1-4|few|TRBV7-9|TRBD1
TGTGCCAGCCAAGACAGGGCCGATGAAAAACTGTTTTTT
CASQDRADEKLFF